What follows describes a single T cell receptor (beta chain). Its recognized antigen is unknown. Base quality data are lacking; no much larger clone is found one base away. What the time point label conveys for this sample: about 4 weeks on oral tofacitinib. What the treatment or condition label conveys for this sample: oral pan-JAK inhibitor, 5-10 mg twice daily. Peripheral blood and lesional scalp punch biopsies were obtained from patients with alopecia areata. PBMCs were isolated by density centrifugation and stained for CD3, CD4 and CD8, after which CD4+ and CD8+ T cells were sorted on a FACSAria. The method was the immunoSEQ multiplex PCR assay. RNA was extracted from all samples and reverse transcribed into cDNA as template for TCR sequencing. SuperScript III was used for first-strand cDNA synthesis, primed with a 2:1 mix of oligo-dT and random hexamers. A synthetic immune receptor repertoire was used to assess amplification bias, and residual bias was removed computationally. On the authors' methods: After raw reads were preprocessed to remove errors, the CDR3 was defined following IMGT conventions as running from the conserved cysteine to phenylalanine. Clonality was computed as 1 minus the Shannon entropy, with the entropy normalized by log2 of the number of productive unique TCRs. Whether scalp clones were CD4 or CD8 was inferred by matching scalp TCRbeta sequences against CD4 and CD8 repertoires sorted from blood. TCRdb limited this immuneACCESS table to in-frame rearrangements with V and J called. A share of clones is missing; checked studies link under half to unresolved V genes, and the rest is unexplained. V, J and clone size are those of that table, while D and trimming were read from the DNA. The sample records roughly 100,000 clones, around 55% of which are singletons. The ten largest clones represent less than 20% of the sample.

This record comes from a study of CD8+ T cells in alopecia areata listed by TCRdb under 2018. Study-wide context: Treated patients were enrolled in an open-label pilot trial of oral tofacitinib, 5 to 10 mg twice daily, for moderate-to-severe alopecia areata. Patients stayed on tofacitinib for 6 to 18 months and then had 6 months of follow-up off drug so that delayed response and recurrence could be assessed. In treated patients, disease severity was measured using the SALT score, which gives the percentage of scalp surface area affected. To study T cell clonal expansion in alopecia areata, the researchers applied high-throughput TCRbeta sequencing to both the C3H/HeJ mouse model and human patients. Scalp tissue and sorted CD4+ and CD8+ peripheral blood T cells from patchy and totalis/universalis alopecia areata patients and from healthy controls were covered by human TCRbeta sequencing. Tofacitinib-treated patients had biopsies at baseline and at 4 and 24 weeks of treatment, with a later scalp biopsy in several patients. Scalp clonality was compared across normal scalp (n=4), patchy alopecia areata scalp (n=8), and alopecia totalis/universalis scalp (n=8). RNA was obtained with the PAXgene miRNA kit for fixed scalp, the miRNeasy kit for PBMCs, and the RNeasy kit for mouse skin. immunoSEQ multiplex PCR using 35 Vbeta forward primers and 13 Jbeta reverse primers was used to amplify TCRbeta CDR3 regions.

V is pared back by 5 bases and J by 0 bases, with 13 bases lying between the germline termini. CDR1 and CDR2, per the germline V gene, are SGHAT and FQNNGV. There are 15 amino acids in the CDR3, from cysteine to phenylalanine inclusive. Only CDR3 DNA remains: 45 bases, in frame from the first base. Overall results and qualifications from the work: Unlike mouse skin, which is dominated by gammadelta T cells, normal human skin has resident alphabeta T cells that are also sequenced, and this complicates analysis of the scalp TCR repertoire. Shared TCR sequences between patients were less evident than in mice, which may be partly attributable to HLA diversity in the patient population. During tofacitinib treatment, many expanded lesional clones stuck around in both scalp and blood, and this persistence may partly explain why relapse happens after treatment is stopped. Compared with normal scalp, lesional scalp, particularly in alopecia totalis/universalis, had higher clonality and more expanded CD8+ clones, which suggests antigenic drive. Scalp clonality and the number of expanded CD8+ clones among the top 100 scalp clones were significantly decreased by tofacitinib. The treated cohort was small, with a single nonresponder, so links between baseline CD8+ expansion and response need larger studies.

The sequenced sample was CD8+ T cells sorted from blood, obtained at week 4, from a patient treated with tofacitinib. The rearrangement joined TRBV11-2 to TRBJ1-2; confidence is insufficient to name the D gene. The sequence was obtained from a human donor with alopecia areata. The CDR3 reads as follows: CASSPTTGSNYGYTF. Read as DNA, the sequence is TGTGCCAGCAGCCCCACCACCGGCTCTAACTATGGCTACACCTTC.